Presented here are 6 T cell receptor beta chains from one specimen sequenced in a study of Graves' ophthalmopathy and Graves' hyperthyroidism. RNA transcripts provided the template for amplifying TCR beta CDR3 regions. RT-PCR was first run with HTBI primers, then multiplex PCR in a second round. A single record per CDR3 protein comes from TCRdb applying MiXCR to the multiplex PCR reads. Of hundreds of thousands of distinct CDR3 sequences in the sample, around 40% are singletons; the top ten hold approximately 43%. Sequenced sample: peripheral blood. The receptors were sampled from an adult man with Graves' ophthalmopathy.

This clonotype was detected many times. This chain connects TRBV10-3 to TRBJ1-1; TRBD1 might be the D (5 bases). Trimming shortened V by 4 bases and J by 1 base, and 7 bases separated the two germline ends. The CDR3 spans 13 residues. Germline V gene data show CDR1 as ENHRY and CDR2 as SYGVKD. The CDR3 protein is CAISGRANTEAFF. The CDR3 region has the DNA TGTGCCATCAGTGGCAGGGCGAACACTGAAGCTTTCTTT.

Here the CDR3 DNA reads TGTGCCACCGGGACAGGTTCCGGGGAGCTGTTTTTT. Protein: CATGTGSGELFF. This sequence joins TRBV25-1 and TRBJ2-2; 8 bases line up with TRBD1. Germline CDR1 and CDR2: MGHDK and SYGVNS. V lost 10 bases and J lost 6; bases outside the gene matches: 4. The CDR3 extends over 12 amino acids.

The chain carries TRBV7-9 and TRBJ1-6; the match to TRBD1 covers 7 bases. The CDR3 is 15 amino acids. Looked up from germline, CDR1 is SEHNR and CDR2 is FQNEAQ (reference sequence). V gave up 4 bases and J gave up 8 bases; unmatched junction bases: 8. CDR3: CASSSRQGVHSPLHF. The CDR3 DNA reads as TGTGCCAGCAGCTCCCGACAGGGTGTTCATTCACCCCTCCACTTT. Based on the CDR3 plus reference TRBV7-9 and TRBJ1-6, the full variable domain is DTGVSQNPRHKITKRGQNVTFRCDPISEHNRLYWYRQTLGQGPEFLTYFQNEAQLEKSRLLSDRFSAERPKGSFSTLEIQRTEQGDSAMYLCASSSRQGVHSPLHFGNGTRLTVT.

This clonotype has a handful of counts. V gene TRBV7-9 combines with J gene TRBJ2-6; 9 nucleotides match TRBD1. CDR3 length: 19 amino acids. V trimming: 3 bases; J trimming: 0 bases; junction bases outside the gene matches: 9. Germline CDR1 is SEHNR and CDR2 is FQNEAQ (reference sequence). CDR3 loop: CASSLDRGLLNSGANVLTF. The DNA for the CDR3 is TGTGCCAGCAGCTTGGACAGGGGTTTGTTAAACTCTGGGGCCAACGTCCTGACTTTC. Filled out from reference TRBV7-9 and TRBJ2-6, the complete variable domain reads DTGVSQNPRHKITKRGQNVTFRCDPISEHNRLYWYRQTLGQGPEFLTYFQNEAQLEKSRLLSDRFSAERPKGSFSTLEIQRTEQGDSAMYLCASSLDRGLLNSGANVLTFGAGSRLTVL.

The chain joins TRBV20-1 to TRBJ1-1; D may be TRBD1 (5 bases). CDR1 DFQATT and CDR2 SNEGSKA come from the germline V gene (reference sequence). The V end lost 3 bases, the J end lost 5 bases, and 16 bases lay between the germline ends. The CDR3 runs to 14 residues. The CDR3 reads CSASLATAGTEAFF. In nucleotides, the CDR3 is TGCAGTGCTAGTCTAGCGACAGCCGGGACTGAAGCTTTCTTT.

There are many counts of this clonotype. The CDR3 carries no conserved terminal phenylalanine or tryptophan, so it likely arises from a read error. The chain is built from TRBV10-2 and TRBJ1-6, with D possibly matching TRBD1 (6 bases). The CDR3 sequence is 16 residues long. Germline V gene lookup returns CDR1 WSHSY and CDR2 SAAADI. V was trimmed by 5 bases and J by 6 bases, leaving 17 bases between them. The CDR3 spells CASSSPSTGVNSPLHL. CDR3 nucleotides: TGCGCCAGCAGTTCACCTTCGACAGGAGTTAATTCACCCCTCCACCTT.